The next 20 T cell receptor beta chains were all read from a single sample in a study of T-cell memory formation after mild COVID-19 (dated by TCRdb to the early 2020s). The library was produced with 5' RACE. The sequencer was an Illumina NovaSeq 6000. TCRdb's own reprocessing of the public reads used fastp at Q25 and MiXCR and kept productive beta chains. Rows are combined by CDR3 protein, so each entry shows the most common genes and DNA. In this sample the table shows some 450,000 distinct CDR3 sequences, roughly 18% of which occur a single time. 20% to 25% of the sample is taken by the ten largest. Source material: PBMCs or a T cell subset sorted from them (not recorded which). These receptors all come from a man between 18 and 29 years old who had mild COVID-19 (a few samples of this study predate the infection). The sample titles of this study are shuffled in the database, so cell type and time point are left out; the donor was told from shared clones.

The CDR3 protein is CASSPGDSRRCNEQFF. CDR3 nucleotide sequence: TGTGCCAGCAGCCCGGGGGACAGTCGAAGGTGCAATGAGCAGTTCTTC. The V call is TRBV7-2, the J call TRBJ2-1; TRBD1 might be the D (7 bases). Germline lookup yields CDR1 SGHTA and CDR2 FQGNSA. This CDR3 has 16 amino acids. Between the trimmed V and J ends, which lost 5 bases and 6 bases, there was a span of 20 bases.

The rearrangement links TRBV27 to TRBJ1-5, with a tentative D call TRBD1 (6 bases). The CDR3 is made up of 16 amino acids. V dropped 2 bases and J dropped 2 bases, with 13 bases sitting between them. CDR1 MNHEY and CDR2 SMNVEV come from the germline V gene (reference sequence). CDR3 in amino acids: CASSLTGGLGNQPQHF. The CDR3 nucleotides are TGTGCCAGCAGTTTAACGGGGGGGCTTGGCAATCAGCCCCAGCATTTT.

V and J are TRBV27 and TRBJ1-2, with 8 nucleotides matching TRBD1. The CDR3 loop spans 13 amino acids. Trimming cost V 6 bases and J 9 bases; bases outside gene matches: 9. From germline, CDR1 is MNHEY and CDR2 SMNVEV (reference sequence). The CDR3: CASSRDRGRRYTF. CDR3 DNA sequence: TGTGCCAGCAGCCGTGACAGGGGTAGGCGCTACACCTTC.

This clonotype has just a few counts. The chain couples TRBV5-1 to TRBJ1-1; D gene ambiguous. Trimming took 3 bases from V and 3 from J, leaving 15 bases between them. In germline, CDR1 is SGHRS, CDR2 YFSETQ. The CDR3 is made up of 15 amino acids. The DNA of the CDR3 is TGCGCCAGCAGCTCGAGGGCCGGGGTTCACACTGAAGCTTTCTTT. Translating it yields CASSSRAGVHTEAFF.

This clonotype was found a few times. This rearrangement joins TRBV29-1 to TRBJ1-2; D call uncertain. In germline, CDR1 is SQVTM, CDR2 ANQGSEA. Trimming pared 3 bases from V and 2 bases from J, leaving 13 bases between. The CDR3 extends over 14 amino acids. CDR3 coding DNA: TGCAGCGTTGAGGCGTCAGTTAGAAACTATGGCTACACCTTC. Protein: CSVEASVRNYGYTF.

The chain uses TRBV20-1 and TRBJ2-5, with D unclear. The germline V gene encodes CDR1 DFQATT and CDR2 SNEGSKA (reference sequence). The CDR3 is 12 residues long. V dropped 3 bases and J dropped 6 bases, with 11 bases sitting between them. Here the CDR3 reads CSASPGEKTQYF. The CDR3 DNA reads TGCAGTGCTAGTCCGGGTGAGAAGACCCAGTACTTC.

This clonotype was seen a handful of times. The CDR3 nucleotides read TGTGCCAGCAGCATCACGGGGTTAGGTGAAAAACTGTTTTTT. Its translation is CASSITGLGEKLFF. V gene TRBV6-5 combines with J gene TRBJ1-4, with unresolved D. This CDR3 comprises 14 residues. Germline CDR1 MNHEY, CDR2 SVGAGI. Between the trimmed V and J ends, which lost 6 bases and 7 bases, there was a span of 15 bases.

This clonotype occurred a few times. This chain joins TRBV20-1 and TRBJ1-3; D is ambiguous. V lost 3 bases and J 0 bases, leaving 9 bases between the germline ends. CDR3 length: 14 residues. Germline V gene lookup returns CDR1 DFQATT and CDR2 SNEGSKA (reference sequence). The CDR3 region has the DNA TGCAGTGCTAGTCGTCTGCTCTCTGGAAACACCATATATTTT. It codes for CSASRLLSGNTIYF.

The genes are TRBV18 and TRBJ1-6; TRBD1 agrees at 7 bases. The trim removed 3 bases at V and 6 bases at J, leaving 11 bases unmatched. The CDR3 length is 17 residues. The germline CDR1 and CDR2 sequences are KGHSH and LQKENI. In DNA form, the CDR3 reads TGTGCCAGCTCACCTCTACACTTGACAGGGCTTAATTCACCCCTCCACTTT. Translating gives CASSPLHLTGLNSPLHF.

This clonotype turned up a few times. V and J are TRBV5-1 and TRBJ1-4; D is possibly TRBD1 (5 bases). V lost 4 bases and J lost 2, with 9 bases in between. The germline V gene encodes CDR1 SGHRS and CDR2 YFSETQ. CDR3 size: 14 residues. The chain's CDR3 is CASSVTATNEKLFF. CDR3 DNA sequence: TGCGCCAGCAGCGTGACAGCGACTAATGAAAAACTGTTTTTT.

This clonotype was recorded a few times. The genes are TRBV20-1 and TRBJ2-3; 9 nucleotides match TRBD1. Trimming cost V 6 bases and J 11 bases; bases outside gene matches: 12. CDR3 size: 13 residues. Germline assignment: CDR1 DFQATT and CDR2 SNEGSKA (reference sequence). This chain's CDR3 is CSAPQQADRGQYF. The CDR3 DNA sequence: TGCAGTGCACCCCAACAGGCGGACAGGGGGCAGTATTTT.

The chain is built from TRBV2 and TRBJ1-4; D gene unclear. Between the trimmed V and J ends, which lost 8 bases and 2 bases, there was a span of 15 bases. Germline values: CDR1 SNHLY, CDR2 FYNNEI. The CDR3 sequence is 15 residues long. CDR3 amino acids: CASAPGDGTNEKLFF. CDR3 nucleotides: TGTGCCAGCGCCCCAGGCGACGGGACTAATGAAAAACTGTTTTTT.

J is TRBJ2-3 and V is TRBV20-1; 8 nucleotides match TRBD1. Losses at the gene ends were 0 bases for V and 3 bases for J; bases not matched to a gene: 14. The CDR3 length is 18 residues. Germline CDR1 and CDR2: DFQATT and SNEGSKA (reference sequence). As DNA, the CDR3 is TGCAGTGCTAGAGATTCTTTTGGGTCGGACAGGGTTACAGATACGCAGTATTTT. Protein product: CSARDSFGSDRVTDTQYF.

The rearrangement uses TRBV4-2 and TRBJ1-1, with D possibly matching TRBD1 (5 bases). The germline gives CDR1 LGHNA, CDR2 YNFKEQ. CDR3 size: 13 residues. V gave up 2 bases and J gave up 8 bases, with 12 bases separating them. Here the CDR3 DNA reads TGTGCCAGCAGCCAATCAGGGTGGGACGAAGCTTTCTTT. Its translation: CASSQSGWDEAFF.

The CDR3 loop reads CASSPWDRASDTQYF. In nucleotides, the CDR3 is TGTGCCAGCTCACCCTGGGACAGGGCTTCAGATACGCAGTATTTT. The V gene is TRBV18, the J gene TRBJ2-3, with 9 bases aligning to TRBD1. In germline, CDR1 is KGHSH, CDR2 LQKENI. The CDR3 spans 15 residues. The junction had 5 bases not matched to a gene; V was cut back by 3 bases and J by 4 bases.

This clonotype has a handful of counts. This chain connects TRBV10-3 to TRBJ2-5; 7 bases line up with TRBD2. V lost 8 bases, J lost 5 bases, and 8 bases stayed unmatched. The CDR3 has 13 amino acids. The germline CDR1 and CDR2 sequences are ENHRY and SYGVKD. The CDR3 reads CAIGREDGETQYF. CDR3 bases: TGTGCCATCGGCCGGGAGGATGGGGAGACCCAGTACTTC.

This clonotype was counted between two and nine times. The chain combines TRBV20-1 with TRBJ2-5; the match to TRBD1 covers 8 bases. The CDR3 covers 13 residues. The germline V gene has CDR1 DFQATT and CDR2 SNEGSKA (reference sequence). After removal of 6 bases from V and 5 bases from J, the junction contained 8 bases not matched to a gene. DNA for the CDR3: TGCAGTGCCAGGACAGGGTCGTGGGAGACCCAGTACTTC. Translating gives CSARTGSWETQYF.

The chain has TRBV5-1 and TRBJ2-5; D ambiguous. Germline V gene lookup returns CDR1 SGHRS and CDR2 YFSETQ. The CDR3 sequence is 13 residues long. V was clipped by 4 bases and J by 1 base, with 8 bases between them. Here the CDR3 reads CASSGRIQETQYF. The CDR3 nucleotides are TGCGCCAGCAGCGGCAGGATCCAAGAGACCCAGTACTTC.

V usage is TRBV6-5 and J usage is TRBJ2-3, with D unresolved. V was clipped by 2 bases and J by 7 bases, with 4 bases between them. Per germline, CDR1 MNHEY and CDR2 SVGAGI. The CDR3 has 11 amino acids. CDR3 sequence: CASSYANTQYF. CDR3 coding DNA: TGTGCCAGCAGTTACGCGAATACGCAGTATTTT.

This clonotype was found a few times. The chain has TRBV9 and TRBJ2-3; D not resolved. Trimming removed 0 bases at V and 1 base at J, with 6 bases between. Looked up from germline, CDR1 is SGDLS and CDR2 is YYNGEE. The CDR3 is 14 residues long. CDR3 nucleotides: TGTGCCAGCAGCGTAGGTCCCGGCACAGATACGCAGTATTTT. The encoded protein is CASSVGPGTDTQYF.